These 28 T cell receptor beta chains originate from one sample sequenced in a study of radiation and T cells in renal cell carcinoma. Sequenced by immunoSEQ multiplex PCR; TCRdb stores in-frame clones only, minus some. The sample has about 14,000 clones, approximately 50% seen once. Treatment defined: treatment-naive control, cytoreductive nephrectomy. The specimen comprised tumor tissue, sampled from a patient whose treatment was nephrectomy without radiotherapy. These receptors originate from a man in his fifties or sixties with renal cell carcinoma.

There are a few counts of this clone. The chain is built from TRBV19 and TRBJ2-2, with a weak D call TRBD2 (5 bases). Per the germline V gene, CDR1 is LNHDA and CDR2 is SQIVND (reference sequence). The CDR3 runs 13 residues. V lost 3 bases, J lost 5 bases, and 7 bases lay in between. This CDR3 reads CASSIEGTGELFF. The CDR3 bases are TGTGCCAGTAGTATCGAGGGAACCGGGGAGCTGTTTTTT.

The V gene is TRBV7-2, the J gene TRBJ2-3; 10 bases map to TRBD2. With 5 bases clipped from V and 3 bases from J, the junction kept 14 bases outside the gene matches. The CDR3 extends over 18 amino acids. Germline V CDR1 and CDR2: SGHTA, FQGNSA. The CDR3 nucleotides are TGTGCCAGCAGCCCAAGGACTAGCGGTTTGGGGAGGACAGATACGCAGTATTTT. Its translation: CASSPRTSGLGRTDTQYF.

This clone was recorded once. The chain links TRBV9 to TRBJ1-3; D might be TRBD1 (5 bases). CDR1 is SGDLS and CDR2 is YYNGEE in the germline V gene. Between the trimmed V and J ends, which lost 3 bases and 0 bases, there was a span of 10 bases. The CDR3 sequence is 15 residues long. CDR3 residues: CASSAGRISGNTIYF. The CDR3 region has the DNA TGTGCCAGCAGCGCGGGACGGATCTCTGGAAACACCATATATTTT.

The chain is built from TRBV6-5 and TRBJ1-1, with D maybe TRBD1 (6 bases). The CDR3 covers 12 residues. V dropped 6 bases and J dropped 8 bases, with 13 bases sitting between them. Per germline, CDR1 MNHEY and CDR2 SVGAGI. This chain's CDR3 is CASSPNDREAFF. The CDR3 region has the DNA TGTGCCAGCAGCCCGAACGACAGGGAAGCTTTCTTT.

The CDR3 reads CASSLGARLEAFF. CDR3 nucleotide sequence: TGTGCCAGCAGCTTAGGAGCACGGTTAGAAGCTTTCTTT. This sequence joins TRBV7-9 and TRBJ1-1; no reliable D call. The CDR3 sequence is 13 residues long. Germline assignment: CDR1 SEHNR and CDR2 FQNEAQ (reference sequence). Trimming left V 1 base short and J 8 bases short, with 11 bases between. Supplemented by reference TRBV7-9 and TRBJ1-1, the full variable domain reads DTGVSQNPRHKITKRGQNVTFRCDPISEHNRLYWYRQTLGQGPEFLTYFQNEAQLEKSRLLSDRFSAERPKGSFSTLEIQRTEQGDSAMYLCASSLGARLEAFFGQGTRLTVV.

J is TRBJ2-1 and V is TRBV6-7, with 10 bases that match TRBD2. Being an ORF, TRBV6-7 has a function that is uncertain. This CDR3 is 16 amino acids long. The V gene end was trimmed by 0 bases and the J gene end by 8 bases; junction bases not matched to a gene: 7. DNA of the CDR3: TGTGCCAGCAGTTACTCCCGGCTAGCGGGAGTGTATGAGCAGTTCTTC. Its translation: CASSYSRLAGVYEQFF.

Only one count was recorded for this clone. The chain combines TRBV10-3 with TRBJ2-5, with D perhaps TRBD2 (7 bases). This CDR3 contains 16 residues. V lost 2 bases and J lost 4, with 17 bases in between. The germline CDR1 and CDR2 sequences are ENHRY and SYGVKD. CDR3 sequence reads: CAISEKGLRGGETQYF. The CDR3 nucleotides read TGTGCCATCAGTGAGAAGGGCTTGAGGGGGGGAGAGACCCAGTACTTC.

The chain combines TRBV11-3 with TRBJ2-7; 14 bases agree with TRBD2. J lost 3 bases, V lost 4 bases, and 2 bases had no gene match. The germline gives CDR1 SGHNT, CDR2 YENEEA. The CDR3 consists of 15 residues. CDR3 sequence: CASSSGLAGVYEQYF. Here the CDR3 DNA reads TGTGCCAGCAGCTCGGGACTAGCGGGAGTCTACGAGCAGTACTTC.

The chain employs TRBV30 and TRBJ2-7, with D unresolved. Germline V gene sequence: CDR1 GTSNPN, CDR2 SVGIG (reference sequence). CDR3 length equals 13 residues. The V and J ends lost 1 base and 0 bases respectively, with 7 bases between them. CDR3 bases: TGTGCCTGGAGTGACGGCAGCTCCTACGAGCAGTACTTC. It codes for CAWSDGSSYEQYF. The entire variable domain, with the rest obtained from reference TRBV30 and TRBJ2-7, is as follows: SQTIHQWPATLVQPVGSPLSLECTVEGTSNPNLYWYRQAAGRGLQLLFYSVGIGQISSEVPQNLSASRPQDRQFILSSKKLLLSDSGFYLCAWSDGSSYEQYFGPGTRLTVT.

The CDR3 DNA is TGTGCCAGCAGTCAACGCCGGGAGATCACCGGGGAGCTGTTTTTT. It translates to CASSQRREITGELFF. The V gene is TRBV11-1, the J gene TRBJ2-2, with D possibly TRBD2 on 6 matching bases. CDR3 size: 15 residues. Germline-derived CDR1 and CDR2 are SGHAT and FQDESV (reference sequence). The V end lost 6 bases, the J end lost 4 bases, and 15 bases lay between the germline ends.

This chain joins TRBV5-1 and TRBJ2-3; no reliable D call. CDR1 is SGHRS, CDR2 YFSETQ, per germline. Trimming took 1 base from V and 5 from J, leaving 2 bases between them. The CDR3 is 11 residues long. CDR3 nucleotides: TGCGCCAGCAGCTTGCAAGATACGCAGTATTTT. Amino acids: CASSLQDTQYF.

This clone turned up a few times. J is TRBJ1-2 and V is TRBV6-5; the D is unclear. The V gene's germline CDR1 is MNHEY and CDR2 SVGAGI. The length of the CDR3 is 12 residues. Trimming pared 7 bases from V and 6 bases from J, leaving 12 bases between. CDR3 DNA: TGTGCCAGCACCATGGGGTGGGATGGCTACACCTTC. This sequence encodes CASTMGWDGYTF.

The CDR3 region has the DNA TGCGCCAGCAGCCAAGCGGGACGAGAAAGTTCACCCCTCCACTTT. Translation gives CASSQAGRESSPLHF. The J gene is TRBJ1-6, the V gene TRBV4-1, with D possibly being TRBD1 (5 bases). The ends were cut back, 1 base at V and 9 bases at J, with 13 bases in the middle. This CDR3 region has 15 residues. Germline CDR1 is MGHRA and CDR2 is YSYEKL.

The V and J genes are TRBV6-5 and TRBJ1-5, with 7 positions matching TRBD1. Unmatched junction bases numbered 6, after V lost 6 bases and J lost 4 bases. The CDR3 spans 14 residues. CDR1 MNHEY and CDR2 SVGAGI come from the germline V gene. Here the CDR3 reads CASRPGTENQPQHF. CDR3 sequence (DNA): TGTGCCAGCAGACCCGGGACAGAGAATCAGCCCCAGCATTTT.

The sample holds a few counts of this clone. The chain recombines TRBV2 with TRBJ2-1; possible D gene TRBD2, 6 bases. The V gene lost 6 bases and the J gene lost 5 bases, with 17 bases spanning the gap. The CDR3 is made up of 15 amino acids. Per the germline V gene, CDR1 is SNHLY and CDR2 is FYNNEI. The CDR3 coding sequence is TGTGCCAGCAGGATACGGGAGAACCCCAACAATGAGCAGTTCTTC. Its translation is CASRIRENPNNEQFF.

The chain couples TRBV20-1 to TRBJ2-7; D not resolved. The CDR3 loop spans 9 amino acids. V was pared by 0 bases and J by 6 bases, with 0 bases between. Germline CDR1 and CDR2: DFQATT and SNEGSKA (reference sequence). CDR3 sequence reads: CSARDEQYF. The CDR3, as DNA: TGCAGTGCTAGAGACGAGCAGTACTTC.

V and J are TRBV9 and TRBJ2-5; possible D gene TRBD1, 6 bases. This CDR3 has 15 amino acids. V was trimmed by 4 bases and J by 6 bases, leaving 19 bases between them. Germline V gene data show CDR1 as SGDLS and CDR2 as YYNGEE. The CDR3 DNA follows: TGTGCCAGCAGCCTCCTGGATGAGGGGGTGAAGACCCAGTACTTC. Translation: CASSLLDEGVKTQYF.

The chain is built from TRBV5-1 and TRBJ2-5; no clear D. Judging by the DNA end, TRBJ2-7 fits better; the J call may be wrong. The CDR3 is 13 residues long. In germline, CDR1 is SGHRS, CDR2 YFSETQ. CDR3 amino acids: CASSLAGTYEQYF. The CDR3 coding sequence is TGCGCCAGCAGCTTAGCAGGAACCTACGAGCAGTACTTC.

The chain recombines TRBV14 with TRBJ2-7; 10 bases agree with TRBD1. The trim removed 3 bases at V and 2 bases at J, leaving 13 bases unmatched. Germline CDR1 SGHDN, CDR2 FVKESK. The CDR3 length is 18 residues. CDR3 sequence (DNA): TGTGCCAGCAGCCAGAGTCCCGGGACAGGGGAAACAACCTACGAGCAGTACTTC. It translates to CASSQSPGTGETTYEQYF.

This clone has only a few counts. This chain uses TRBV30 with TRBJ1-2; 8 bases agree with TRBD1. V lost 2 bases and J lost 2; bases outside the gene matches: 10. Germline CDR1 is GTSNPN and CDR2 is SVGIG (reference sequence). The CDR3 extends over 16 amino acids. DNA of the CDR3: TGTGCCTGGAGTACATCAGGGGGCGCCTCCAACTATGGCTACACCTTC. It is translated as CAWSTSGGASNYGYTF.

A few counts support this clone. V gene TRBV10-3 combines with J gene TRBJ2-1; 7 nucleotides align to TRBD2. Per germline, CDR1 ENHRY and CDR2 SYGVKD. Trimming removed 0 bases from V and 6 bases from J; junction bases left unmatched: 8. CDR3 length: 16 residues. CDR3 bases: TGTGCCATCAGTGAGTCGGGCGGCGGCGGGGGCAATGAGCAGTTCTTC. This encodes CAISESGGGGGNEQFF.

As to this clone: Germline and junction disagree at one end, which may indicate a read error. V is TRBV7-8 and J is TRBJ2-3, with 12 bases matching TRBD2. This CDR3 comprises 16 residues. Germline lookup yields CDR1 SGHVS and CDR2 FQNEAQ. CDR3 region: CASSLAGGRRTDTQYF. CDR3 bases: TGTGCCAGCAGCCTAGCGGGGGGGCGCCGCACAGATACGCAGTATTTT.

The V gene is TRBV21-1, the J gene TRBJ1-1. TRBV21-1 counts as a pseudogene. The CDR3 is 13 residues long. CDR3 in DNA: TGTGCCACCTGGAGGAGGGGGGACACTGAAGCTTTCTTT. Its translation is CATWRRGDTEAFF.

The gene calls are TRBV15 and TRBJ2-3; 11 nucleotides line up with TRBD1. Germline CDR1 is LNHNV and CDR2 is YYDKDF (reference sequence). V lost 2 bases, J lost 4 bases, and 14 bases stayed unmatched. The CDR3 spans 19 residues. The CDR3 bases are TGTGCCACCAGCAGAAACAGAGGACAGGGGGCGGGGCCCCCAGATACGCAGTATTTT. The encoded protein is CATSRNRGQGAGPPDTQYF.

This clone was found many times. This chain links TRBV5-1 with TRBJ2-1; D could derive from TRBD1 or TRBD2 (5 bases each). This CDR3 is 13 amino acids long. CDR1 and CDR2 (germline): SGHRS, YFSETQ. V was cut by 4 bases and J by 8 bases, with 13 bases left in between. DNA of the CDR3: TGCGCCAGCAGCCTCGAACTAGGGGATGAGCAGTTCTTC. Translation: CASSLELGDEQFF.

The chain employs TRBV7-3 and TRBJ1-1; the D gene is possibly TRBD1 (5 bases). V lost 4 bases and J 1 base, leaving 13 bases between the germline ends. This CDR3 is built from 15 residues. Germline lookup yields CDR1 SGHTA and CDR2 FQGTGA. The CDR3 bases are TGTGCCAGCAGCTCTTCCAGGGTTTCGAACACTGAAGCTTTCTTT. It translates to CASSSSRVSNTEAFF.

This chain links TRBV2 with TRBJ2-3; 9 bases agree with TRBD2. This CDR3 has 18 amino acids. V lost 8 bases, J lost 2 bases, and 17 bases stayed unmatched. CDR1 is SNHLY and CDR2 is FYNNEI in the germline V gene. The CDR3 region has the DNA TGTGCCAGCGCCCGTTCCGGGACTAGCAAAAGACACACAGATACGCAGTATTTT. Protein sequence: CASARSGTSKRHTDTQYF.

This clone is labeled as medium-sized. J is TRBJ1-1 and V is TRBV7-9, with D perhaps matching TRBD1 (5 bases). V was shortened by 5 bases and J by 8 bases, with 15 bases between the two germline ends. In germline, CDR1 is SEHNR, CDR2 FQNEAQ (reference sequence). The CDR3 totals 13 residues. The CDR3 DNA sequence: TGTGCCAGCAGCCATGCGGGACCTACGGAAGCTTTCTTT. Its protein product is CASSHAGPTEAFF.